This record covers a single T cell receptor beta chain. Its target is unknown. The repertoire was sequenced with immunoSEQ multiplex PCR; TCRdb's copy has only in-frame clones and lacks some. In the table there are about 22,000 clones, about three quarters of which are singletons. CD4+ T cells from unexposed donors were obtained before the COVID-19 pandemic (2011-2018). CD4+ T cells were isolated from the cells after 10 days of culture. Testing used SARS-CoV-2 S/N and four cold-coronavirus spikes on unexposed-donor CD4+ T cells, cells permitting. Cultures received half-medium IL-2 refreshes on days 3 and 7. This specimen comes from a study of CD4 T cells in relation to SARS-CoV-2 and coronaviruses. For the study at large: ViraFEST: approximately 10-day antigen culture of PBMCs, then TCR beta CDR3 sequencing.

Whole-study findings and limits: Roughly 65% of donors had memory CD4+ clonotypes crossrecognizing SARS-CoV-2 and common cold coronavirus spike.

Germline V gives CDR1 LNHDA, CDR2 SQIVND (reference sequence). This CDR3 has 13 amino acids. Trimming stripped 3 bases from V and 5 bases from J, with 8 bases between. The V gene is TRBV19, the J gene TRBJ1-5; D remains unclear. The sequence derives from a human donor in good health. Sample: CD4+ T cells from PBMCs, cultured in vitro. The CDR3 region is CASSMWRDQPQHF. The CDR3 DNA is TGTGCCAGTAGTATGTGGCGGGATCAGCCCCAGCATTTT.